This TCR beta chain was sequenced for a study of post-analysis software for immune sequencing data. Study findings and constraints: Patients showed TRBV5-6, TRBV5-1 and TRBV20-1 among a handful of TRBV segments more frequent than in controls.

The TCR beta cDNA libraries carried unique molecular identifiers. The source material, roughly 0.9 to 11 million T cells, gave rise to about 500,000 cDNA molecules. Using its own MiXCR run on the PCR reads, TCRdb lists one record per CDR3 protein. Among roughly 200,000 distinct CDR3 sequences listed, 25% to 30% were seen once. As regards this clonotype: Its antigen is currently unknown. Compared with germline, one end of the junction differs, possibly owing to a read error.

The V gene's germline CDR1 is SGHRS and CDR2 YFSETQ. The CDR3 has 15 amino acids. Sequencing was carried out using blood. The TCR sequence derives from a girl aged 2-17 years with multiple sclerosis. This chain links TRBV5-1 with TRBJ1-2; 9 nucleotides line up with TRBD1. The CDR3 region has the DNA TGCGCCAGCAGCTTACCCACAGGGGGCGCTTATGCCTACACCTTC. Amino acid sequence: CASSLPTGGAYAYTF.